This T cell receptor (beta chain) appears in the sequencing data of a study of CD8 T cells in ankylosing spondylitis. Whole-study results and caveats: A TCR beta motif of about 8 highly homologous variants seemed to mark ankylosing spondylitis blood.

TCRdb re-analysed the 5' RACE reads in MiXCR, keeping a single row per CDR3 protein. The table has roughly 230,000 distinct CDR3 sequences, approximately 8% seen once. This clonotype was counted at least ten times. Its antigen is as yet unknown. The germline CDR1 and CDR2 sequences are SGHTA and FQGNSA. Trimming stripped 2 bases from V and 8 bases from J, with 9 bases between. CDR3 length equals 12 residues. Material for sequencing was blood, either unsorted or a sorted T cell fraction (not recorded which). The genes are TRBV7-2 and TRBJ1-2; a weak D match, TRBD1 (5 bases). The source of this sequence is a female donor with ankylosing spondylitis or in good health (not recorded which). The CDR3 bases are TGTGCCAGCAGCTTATGGGGGAACGGCTACACCTTC. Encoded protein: CASSLWGNGYTF. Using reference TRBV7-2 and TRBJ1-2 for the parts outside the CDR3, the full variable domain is GAGVSQSPSNKVTEKGKDVELRCDPISGHTALYWYRQSLGQGLEFLIYFQGNSAPDKSGLPSDRFSAERTGGSVSTLTIQRTQQEDSAVYLCASSLWGNGYTFGSGTRLTVV.